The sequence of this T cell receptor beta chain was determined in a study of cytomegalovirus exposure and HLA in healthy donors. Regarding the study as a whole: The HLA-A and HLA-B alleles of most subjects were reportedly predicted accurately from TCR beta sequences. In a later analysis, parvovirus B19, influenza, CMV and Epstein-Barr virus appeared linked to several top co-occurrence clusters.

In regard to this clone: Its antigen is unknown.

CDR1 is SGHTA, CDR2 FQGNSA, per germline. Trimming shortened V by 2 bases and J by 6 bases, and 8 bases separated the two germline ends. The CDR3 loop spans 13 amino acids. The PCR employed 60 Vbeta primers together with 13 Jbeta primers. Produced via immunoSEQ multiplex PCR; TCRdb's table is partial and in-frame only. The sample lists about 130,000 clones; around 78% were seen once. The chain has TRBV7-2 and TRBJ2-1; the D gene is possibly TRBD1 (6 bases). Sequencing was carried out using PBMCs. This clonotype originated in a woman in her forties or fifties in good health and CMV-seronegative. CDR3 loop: CASSLLGGNEQFF. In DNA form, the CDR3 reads TGTGCCAGCAGCTTATTAGGGGGCAATGAGCAGTTCTTC.